This is a list of T cell receptor beta chains from one sample in a study of chemoradiotherapy in HPV16-positive cancers. Method: immunoSEQ multiplex PCR; TCRdb's copy keeps in-frame clones and lacks some. The sample consists of about 17,000 clones, 85% to 90% of them appearing once. This specimen consisted of blood, obtained from a patient who underwent chemoradiotherapy. The receptors originated from a human donor with HPV-associated anogenital cancer. CDR3s include the opening cysteine and the closing phenylalanine or tryptophan. Fields, in order: D gene, V gene, clone size, J gene, CDR3 protein, CDR3 DNA. D genes are given only for firm matches. For some rows the clone size is stated as once, few or many, or as a class when expanded; others skip it.

d_gene: NA; v_gene: TRBV29-1; abundance: NA; j_gene: TRBJ2-7; CDR3aa: CSVGSRGAPYEQYF; CDR3nt: TGCAGCGTTGGGTCCAGGGGGGCCCCCTACGAGCAGTACTTC
d_gene: NA; v_gene: TRBV29-1; abundance: NA; j_gene: TRBJ2-5; CDR3aa: CSVELWQLRTQYF; CDR3nt: TGCAGCGTTGAACTTTGGCAGCTGCGGACCCAGTACTTC
d_gene: NA; v_gene: TRBV5-1; abundance: NA; j_gene: TRBJ1-1; CDR3aa: CASSLSRGTEAFF; CDR3nt: TGCGCCAGCAGCTTGAGTCGGGGCACTGAAGCTTTCTTT
d_gene: NA; v_gene: TRBV7-9; abundance: NA; j_gene: TRBJ2-5; CDR3aa: CASSLAAETQYF; CDR3nt: TGTGCCAGCAGCTTAGCGGCAGAGACCCAGTACTTC
d_gene: NA; v_gene: TRBV18; abundance: NA; j_gene: TRBJ1-1; CDR3aa: CASSPLNLRGVRDTEAFF; CDR3nt: TGTGCCAGCTCACCTTTGAACCTTAGAGGCGTACGGGACACTGAAGCTTTCTTT
d_gene: NA; v_gene: TRBV5-1; abundance: once; j_gene: TRBJ2-1; CDR3aa: CASSFWDTTRNEQFF; CDR3nt: TGCGCCAGCAGCTTCTGGGACACCACCCGAAATGAGCAGTTCTTC
d_gene: TRBD1; v_gene: TRBV14; abundance: once; j_gene: TRBJ2-3; CDR3aa: CASSQQGVVRDTQYF; CDR3nt: TGTGCCAGCAGCCAACAGGGGGTAGTGAGAGATACGCAGTATTTT
d_gene: TRBD2; v_gene: TRBV29-1; abundance: NA; j_gene: TRBJ2-3; CDR3aa: CSVSRGLAGVDTQYF; CDR3nt: TGCAGCGTTAGCCGGGGACTAGCGGGGGTCGATACGCAGTATTTT
d_gene: TRBD1; v_gene: TRBV7-2; abundance: NA; j_gene: TRBJ2-7; CDR3aa: CASSLSQGPYEQYF; CDR3nt: TGTGCCAGCAGCTTATCACAGGGGCCCTACGAGCAGTACTTC
d_gene: TRBD2; v_gene: TRBV28; abundance: NA; j_gene: TRBJ2-7; CDR3aa: CASNLAGGPGEQYF; CDR3nt: TGTGCCAGCAATCTAGCGGGAGGGCCGGGGGAGCAGTACTTC
d_gene: NA; v_gene: TRBV25-1; abundance: NA; j_gene: TRBJ1-2; CDR3aa: CASSENPLLYGYTF; CDR3nt: TGTGCCAGCAGTGAAAACCCCCTGCTCTATGGCTACACCTTC
d_gene: TRBD2; v_gene: TRBV7-6; abundance: NA; j_gene: TRBJ2-5; CDR3aa: CASSRSGGVETQYF; CDR3nt: TGTGCCAGCAGCCGTAGCGGGGGGGTGGAGACCCAGTACTTC
d_gene: TRBD1; v_gene: TRBV7-2; abundance: NA; j_gene: TRBJ2-3; CDR3aa: CASSSTGGITDTQYF; CDR3nt: TGTGCCAGCAGCTCGACAGGGGGCATCACAGATACGCAGTATTTT
d_gene: NA; v_gene: TRBV28; abundance: NA; j_gene: TRBJ1-2; CDR3aa: CASGAADSGQRAF; CDR3nt: TGTGCCAGCGGGGCGGCCGACAGTGGGCAGCGCGCCTTC
d_gene: NA; v_gene: TRBV4-1; abundance: once; j_gene: TRBJ2-1; CDR3aa: CASSHIPRGRSYNEQFF; CDR3nt: TGCGCCAGCAGCCACATACCCAGGGGTAGATCCTACAATGAGCAGTTCTTC
d_gene: NA; v_gene: TRBV14; abundance: NA; j_gene: TRBJ2-5; CDR3aa: CASSQVSGLWETQYF; CDR3nt: TGTGCCAGCAGCCAAGTTTCCGGACTTTGGGAGACCCAGTACTTC
d_gene: NA; v_gene: TRBV2; abundance: NA; j_gene: TRBJ2-7; CDR3aa: CASRLAEAGSYEQYF; CDR3nt: TGTGCCAGCAGATTAGCGGAGGCGGGCTCCTACGAGCAGTACTTC
d_gene: NA; v_gene: TRBV18; abundance: once; j_gene: TRBJ2-7; CDR3aa: CASSKGYEQYF; CDR3nt: TGTGCCAGCTCAAAGGGTTACGAGCAGTACTTC
d_gene: NA; v_gene: TRBV11-1; abundance: NA; j_gene: TRBJ2-2; CDR3aa: CASSLRQANTGELFF; CDR3nt: TGTGCCAGCAGCTTACGGCAGGCGAACACCGGGGAGCTGTTTTTT
d_gene: NA; v_gene: TRBV28; abundance: NA; j_gene: TRBJ2-3; CDR3aa: CASRLGRNTDTQYF; CDR3nt: TGTGCCAGCCGTCTTGGGAGGAACACAGATACGCAGTATTTT
d_gene: TRBD2; v_gene: TRBV5-1; abundance: NA; j_gene: TRBJ2-1; CDR3aa: CASSLTGRVDNEQFF; CDR3nt: TGCGCCAGCAGCTTGACCGGGAGGGTCGACAATGAGCAGTTCTTC
d_gene: TRBD2; v_gene: TRBV5-1; abundance: NA; j_gene: TRBJ2-1; CDR3aa: CASSLGTSGRLLFF; CDR3nt: TGCGCCAGCAGCTTGGGGACTAGCGGGAGACTTCTCTTCTTC
d_gene: NA; v_gene: TRBV29-1; abundance: once; j_gene: TRBJ2-7; CDR3aa: CSVSQDYEQYF; CDR3nt: TGCAGCGTTTCCCAGGACTACGAGCAGTACTTC
d_gene: NA; v_gene: TRBV7-9; abundance: NA; j_gene: TRBJ2-1; CDR3aa: CASSLEVGESSYNEQFF; CDR3nt: TGTGCCAGCAGCTTAGAGGTGGGAGAGAGCTCCTACAATGAGCAGTTCTTC
d_gene: NA; v_gene: TRBV28; abundance: NA; j_gene: TRBJ2-1; CDR3aa: CASSFRGGPKEQFF; CDR3nt: TGTGCCAGCAGCTTCCGAGGAGGGCCGAAGGAGCAGTTCTTC
d_gene: TRBD1; v_gene: TRBV27; abundance: NA; j_gene: TRBJ2-5; CDR3aa: CASSLFQGAETQYF; CDR3nt: TGTGCCAGCAGTTTGTTTCAGGGGGCGGAGACCCAGTACTTC
d_gene: NA; v_gene: TRBV10-3; abundance: once; j_gene: TRBJ1-5; CDR3aa: CAISDRAGLYSNQPQHF; CDR3nt: TGTGCCATCAGTGATAGGGCGGGACTATATAGCAATCAGCCCCAGCATTTT
d_gene: NA; v_gene: TRBV4-1; abundance: NA; j_gene: TRBJ1-1; CDR3aa: CASSQEIRDTEAFF; CDR3nt: TGCGCCAGCAGCCAAGAAATCCGGGACACTGAAGCTTTCTTT
d_gene: NA; v_gene: TRBV5-4; abundance: NA; j_gene: TRBJ2-3; CDR3aa: CASSLGGTDTQYF; CDR3nt: TGTGCCAGCAGCTTGGGTGGTACAGATACGCAGTATTTT
d_gene: NA; v_gene: TRBV4-2; abundance: NA; j_gene: TRBJ1-2; CDR3aa: CASSQEAENYGYTF; CDR3nt: TGTGCCAGCAGCCAAGAAGCAGAAAACTATGGCTACACCTTC
d_gene: TRBD1; v_gene: TRBV6-1; abundance: NA; j_gene: TRBJ2-1; CDR3aa: CASSPQGSGNEQFF; CDR3nt: TGTGCCAGCAGCCCACAGGGGTCCGGGAATGAGCAGTTCTTC
d_gene: NA; v_gene: TRBV11-2; abundance: NA; j_gene: TRBJ2-7; CDR3aa: CASSITYEQYF; CDR3nt: TGTGCCAGCAGCATAACCTACGAGCAGTACTTC
d_gene: NA; v_gene: TRBV6-5; abundance: NA; j_gene: TRBJ1-4; CDR3aa: CASSKAGFEEKLFF; CDR3nt: TGTGCCAGCAGTAAAGCAGGGTTCGAGGAAAAACTGTTTTTT
d_gene: NA; v_gene: TRBV6-1; abundance: NA; j_gene: TRBJ2-7; CDR3aa: CASSVLGAYEYEQYF; CDR3nt: TGTGCCAGCAGTGTCCTCGGGGCTTACGAGTACGAGCAGTACTTC
d_gene: NA; v_gene: TRBV6-6; abundance: NA; j_gene: TRBJ1-2; CDR3aa: CASSGTQGNYGYTF; CDR3nt: TGTGCCAGCAGTGGGACGCAGGGCAACTATGGCTACACCTTC
d_gene: NA; v_gene: TRBV20-1; abundance: NA; j_gene: TRBJ2-1; CDR3aa: CSATIQRVQFF; CDR3nt: TGCAGTGCTACTATTCAGCGGGTGCAGTTCTTC
d_gene: NA; v_gene: TRBV19; abundance: NA; j_gene: TRBJ1-1; CDR3aa: CASNGNRGTLSPEAFF; CDR3nt: TGTGCCAGTAATGGTAACCGGGGTACCTTGTCTCCGGAAGCTTTCTTT
d_gene: TRBD1; v_gene: TRBV7-9; abundance: once; j_gene: TRBJ1-2; CDR3aa: CASSLVSSGTGSGYGYTF; CDR3nt: TGTGCCAGCAGCTTAGTGTCGTCCGGGACAGGAAGCGGCTATGGCTACACCTTC
d_gene: TRBD2; v_gene: TRBV28; abundance: NA; j_gene: TRBJ2-5; CDR3aa: CASSLGLAVQETQYF; CDR3nt: TGTGCCAGCAGTCTCGGACTAGCAGTACAAGAGACCCAGTACTTC
d_gene: NA; v_gene: TRBV5-6; abundance: NA; j_gene: TRBJ1-2; CDR3aa: CASSLRSRGPPNYGYTF; CDR3nt: TGTGCCAGCAGCTTAAGATCTAGAGGGCCTCCGAACTATGGCTACACCTTC
d_gene: NA; v_gene: TRBV19; abundance: NA; j_gene: TRBJ1-5; CDR3aa: CASSITNQPQHF; CDR3nt: TGTGCCAGTAGTATTACTAATCAGCCCCAGCATTTT